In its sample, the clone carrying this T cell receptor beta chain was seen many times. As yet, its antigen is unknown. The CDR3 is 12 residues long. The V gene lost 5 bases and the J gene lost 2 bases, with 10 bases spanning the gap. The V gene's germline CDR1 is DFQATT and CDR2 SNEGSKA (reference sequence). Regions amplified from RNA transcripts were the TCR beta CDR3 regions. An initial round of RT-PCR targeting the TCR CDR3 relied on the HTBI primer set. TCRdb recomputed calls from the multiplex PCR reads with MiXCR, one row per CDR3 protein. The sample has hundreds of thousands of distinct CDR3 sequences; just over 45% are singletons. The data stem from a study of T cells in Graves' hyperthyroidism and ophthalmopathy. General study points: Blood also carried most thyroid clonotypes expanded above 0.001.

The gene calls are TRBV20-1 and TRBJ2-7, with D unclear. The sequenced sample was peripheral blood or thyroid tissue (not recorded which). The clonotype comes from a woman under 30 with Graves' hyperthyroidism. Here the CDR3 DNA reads TGCAGTGCTTGGACGGTGGCCTACGAGCAGTACTTC. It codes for CSAWTVAYEQYF.